This T cell receptor (beta chain) is from a study of T cells in Graves' hyperthyroidism and ophthalmopathy. This CDR3 is 15 amino acids long. CDR1 and CDR2 from the germline V gene are SGDLS and YYNGEE. V lost 1 base, J lost 5 bases, and 12 bases lay in between. This clonotype was seen a few times. Its antigen is still unknown. Using RNA transcripts as the source, TCR beta CDR3 regions were amplified. HTBI primers were employed in a first-round RT-PCR of the TCR CDR3. TCRdb reanalysed the multiplex PCR reads using MiXCR and keeps one entry per CDR3 protein. The sample lists hundreds of thousands of distinct CDR3 sequences; roughly 17% were seen once. Study results and limitations: In the analysis, a 13 V-J model separated ophthalmopathy from stable hyperthyroidism. Most thyroid clonotypes expanded above 0.001 appeared in blood too.

The sample was blood. The gene calls are TRBV9 and TRBJ1-4, with a tentative D call TRBD1 (6 bases). The TCR sequence derives from a woman between 18 and 29 years old with Graves' hyperthyroidism. The CDR3 nucleotides read TGTGCCAGCAGCGTACAGGGGTCCTCGAATGAAAAACTGTTTTTT. This gives the protein CASSVQGSSNEKLFF.